A single sample gave rise to the 13 T cell receptor beta chains below, sequenced in a study of T cells in Graves' hyperthyroidism and ophthalmopathy. Regions amplified from RNA transcripts were the TCR beta CDR3 regions. Using the HTBI primer set, a first-round RT-PCR was run on the TCR CDR3. TCRdb redid the calling of the multiplex PCR reads with MiXCR, one entry per CDR3 protein. In the table there are hundreds of thousands of distinct CDR3 sequences, 13% to 15% of which are singletons. Sequenced input: blood. The origin of the receptors is a woman aged 18-29 years with Graves' hyperthyroidism.

This clonotype showed up many times. This chain connects TRBV18 to TRBJ1-2, with unresolved D. Looked up from germline, CDR1 is KGHSH and CDR2 is LQKENI. CDR3 length: 14 amino acids. V dropped 4 bases and J dropped 5 bases, with 14 bases sitting between them. In DNA form, the CDR3 reads TGTGCCAGCTCACTATTCGGGAACGAGTATGGCTACACCTTC. The encoded protein is CASSLFGNEYGYTF.

This clonotype was detected only a few times. The rearrangement uses TRBV29-1 and TRBJ1-5; 8 bases line up with TRBD1. CDR3 length: 15 residues. Germline CDR1 and CDR2: SQVTM and ANQGSEA. V lost 5 bases, J lost 2 bases, and 8 bases stayed unmatched. In nucleotides, the CDR3 is TGCAGCGTTTCGGTCGGACAGGGAGGCAATCAGCCCCAGCATTTT. Translated: CSVSVGQGGNQPQHF. Complete variable domain (other parts from reference TRBV29-1 and TRBJ1-5): SAVISQKPSRDICQRGTSLTIQCQVDSQVTMMFWYRQQPGQSLTLIATANQGSEATYESGFVIDKFPISRPNLTFSTLTVSNMSPEDSSIYLCSVSVGQGGNQPQHFGDGTRLSIL.

The chain uses TRBV9 and TRBJ1-4; D remains ambiguous. The CDR3 covers 16 residues. Trimming took off 0 bases at V and 8 bases at J, with 17 bases between the two ends. From germline, CDR1 is SGDLS and CDR2 YYNGEE. CDR3 amino acids: CASSVGTAPMQEKLFF. DNA of the CDR3: TGTGCCAGCAGCGTAGGGACGGCTCCAATGCAAGAAAAACTGTTTTTT.

This clonotype was picked up a small number of times. The V and J genes are TRBV7-9 and TRBJ2-1; TRBD1 agrees at 7 bases. Germline loops: CDR1 SEHNR, CDR2 FQNEAQ (reference sequence). J gave up 1 base and V 5 bases, and 5 bases lay outside the gene matches. This CDR3 has 15 residues. CDR3 in amino acids: CASSKTGDSYNEQFF. CDR3 nucleotides: TGTGCCAGCAGCAAAACAGGGGATTCCTACAATGAGCAGTTCTTC.

There are many counts of this clonotype. CDR3 sequence (DNA): TGTGCCAGCAGCTTAACGCAGGATAATGAAAAACTGTTTTTT. Its protein is CASSLTQDNEKLFF. The chain couples TRBV7-9 to TRBJ1-4; D is uncertain. V gave up 2 bases and J gave up 4 bases, with 8 bases separating them. This CDR3 is built from 14 residues. Per germline, CDR1 SEHNR and CDR2 FQNEAQ (reference sequence). The full variable domain, its missing parts supplied by reference TRBV7-9 and TRBJ1-4, is DTGVSQNPRHKITKRGQNVTFRCDPISEHNRLYWYRQTLGQGPEFLTYFQNEAQLEKSRLLSDRFSAERPKGSFSTLEIQRTEQGDSAMYLCASSLTQDNEKLFFGSGTQLSVL.

In this sample, this clonotype turned up many times. The CDR3 nucleotides read TGTGCCTGGAGACTAGCCTACGAGCAGTACTTC. This sequence encodes CAWRLAYEQYF. This rearrangement joins TRBV30 to TRBJ2-7; D is possibly TRBD2 (5 bases). V was cut by 3 bases and J by 2 bases, with 5 bases left in between. Germline loops: CDR1 GTSNPN, CDR2 SVGIG (reference sequence). This CDR3 comprises 11 residues.

This clonotype was seen ten or more times. CDR3 region: CASSRTSGSRSEVYEQYF. In nucleotides, the CDR3 is TGTGCCAGCAGCCGGACTAGCGGGAGCAGGTCCGAGGTCTACGAGCAGTACTTC. V and J are TRBV3-1 and TRBJ2-7, with 13 bases matching TRBD2. The CDR3 runs to 18 residues. From germline, CDR1 is LGHDT and CDR2 YNNKEL (reference sequence). V was clipped by 4 bases and J by 3 bases; unmatched bases: 12.

This clonotype came up many times. This sequence joins TRBV27 and TRBJ2-7, with a weak D call TRBD2 (5 bases). Trimming pared 8 bases from V and 2 bases from J, leaving 19 bases between. CDR3 size: 15 residues. Germline values: CDR1 MNHEY, CDR2 SMNVEV (reference sequence). DNA for the CDR3: TGTGCCAGCGGAGTCTGGCGGGCGGTAACCTACGAGCAGTACTTC. Translated: CASGVWRAVTYEQYF.

This clonotype was found many times. The chain is built from TRBV28 and TRBJ2-7; D not certain. Trimming removed 6 bases from V and 3 bases from J, with 15 bases in between. Germline CDR1 and CDR2: MDHEN and SYDVKM. The CDR3 runs to 14 residues. CDR3: CASSPGHNLYEQYF. The CDR3 nucleotides are TGTGCCAGCAGCCCCGGTCATAATCTCTACGAGCAGTACTTC.

This clonotype was counted many times. The chain combines TRBV5-8 with TRBJ1-1, with TRBD1 as a possible D gene (6 bases). Trimming took off 4 bases at V and 0 bases at J, with 7 bases between the two ends. CDR3 size: 13 residues. Germline V gene data show CDR1 as SGHTS and CDR2 as YDEGEE. In DNA form, the CDR3 reads TGTGCCAGCAGCCACAGGGTGAACACTGAAGCTTTCTTT. As protein: CASSHRVNTEAFF.

This clonotype has a handful of counts. A much larger clonotype is one base distant, so this may be a read error. This rearrangement joins TRBV7-2 to TRBJ2-7; TRBD1 aligns across 7 bases. Trimming took 4 bases from V and 3 from J; bases not matched to a gene: 3. CDR3 length: 13 residues. Germline V gene data show CDR1 as SGHTA and CDR2 as FQGNSA. In DNA form, the CDR3 reads TGTGCCAGCAGCTCGGGACAGTTCTACGAGCAGTACTTC. It translates to CASSSGQFYEQYF.

This clonotype was detected many times. The chain has TRBV2 and TRBJ2-7; no clear D. The V gene lost 4 bases and the J gene lost 3 bases, with 13 bases spanning the gap. Germline CDR1 and CDR2: SNHLY and FYNNEI. There are 14 residues in the CDR3. The CDR3 DNA sequence: TGTGCCAGCAGTGGAAATGAAGGGCTCTACGAGCAGTACTTC. It codes for CASSGNEGLYEQYF. Filled out from reference TRBV2 and TRBJ2-7, the complete variable domain reads EPEVTQTPSHQVTQMGQEVILRCVPISNHLYFYWYRQILGQKVEFLVSFYNNEISEKSEIFDDQFSVERPDGSNFTLKIRSTKLEDSAMYFCASSGNEGLYEQYFGPGTRLTVT.

This chain links TRBV6-2 or TRBV6-3 with TRBJ2-1, with TRBD2 identical over 8 bases. The V and J ends lost 6 bases and 5 bases, in that order; junction bases with no gene match: 3. In germline, CDR1 is MNHEY, CDR2 SVGEGT. The CDR3 length is 13 residues. CDR3 coding DNA: TGTGCCAGCAGGACTAGCGAAAACAATGAGCAGTTCTTC. Its translation: CASRTSENNEQFF.